A single sample gave rise to the 10 T cell receptor beta chains below, sequenced in a study of vaccination effects on CD4 cells after COVID-19. Sequenced by immunoSEQ multiplex PCR; TCRdb stores in-frame clones only, minus some. This table holds tens of thousands of clones, roughly 76% found once. No antigen has been identified for these receptors. Isolation of CD4+ T cells took place after approximately 10 days of culture. Sequences were derived from CD4+ T cells from PBMCs cultured without peptide, sampled before COVID-19 vaccination. The receptors shown here come from a human donor who had a prior SARS-CoV-2 infection.

This clone came up a few times. V and J are TRBV30 and TRBJ2-5; D might be TRBD1 (6 bases). The CDR3 runs to 13 residues. V gave up 3 bases and J gave up 2 bases, with 10 bases separating them. Germline loops: CDR1 GTSNPN, CDR2 SVGIG (reference sequence). The CDR3 sequence: CAWRGTGQETQYF. CDR3 bases: TGTGCCTGGAGGGGCACAGGGCAAGAGACCCAGTACTTC.

This clone was recorded a few times. The chain links TRBV3-1 (or the pseudogene TRBV3-2) to TRBJ2-2; no clear D. V was trimmed by 2 bases and J by 5 bases, leaving 6 bases between them. Germline V CDR1 and CDR2: LGHDT, YNNKEL (reference sequence). The CDR3 is 13 residues long. CDR3 nucleotide sequence: TGTGCCAGCAGCCAAACGGTAACCGGGGAGCTGTTTTTT. This gives the protein CASSQTVTGELFF.

The chain links TRBV15 to TRBJ2-3, with 10 bases fitting TRBD1. The length of the CDR3 is 16 residues. Per germline, CDR1 LNHNV and CDR2 YYDKDF (reference sequence). After removal of 2 bases from V and 4 bases from J, the junction contained 6 bases not matched to a gene. The CDR3 sequence: CATSRTPGQGSDTQYF. CDR3 coding DNA: TGTGCCACCAGCAGAACTCCGGGACAGGGGTCAGATACGCAGTATTTT.

The V call is TRBV21-1, the J call TRBJ2-7. TRBV21-1 is a pseudogene. This CDR3 is 14 amino acids long. CDR3 DNA: TGTGCCAGCAGCGCTACGAACTCCTTTATGGGGCAGTACTTC. It translates to CASSATNSFMGQYF.

CDR3 loop: CASSERTGVRQPQHF. CDR3 nucleotides: TGTGCCAGCAGTGAAAGGACAGGGGTCAGACAGCCCCAGCATTTT. V is TRBV2 and J is TRBJ1-5; 9 bases match TRBD1. The CDR3 spans 15 residues. Germline V gives CDR1 SNHLY, CDR2 FYNNEI. V was clipped by 2 bases and J by 7 bases; unmatched bases: 6.

Only a few counts were recorded for this clone. V and J are TRBV9 and TRBJ2-5; no firm D call. The CDR3 is 13 amino acids. Trimming left V 3 bases short and J 1 base short, with 7 bases between. CDR1 and CDR2 (germline): SGDLS, YYNGEE. CDR3 sequence: CASSGNPQETQYF. CDR3 sequence (DNA): TGTGCCAGCAGCGGGAACCCCCAAGAGACCCAGTACTTC.

The gene calls are TRBV15 and TRBJ2-1, with D unclear. Germline values: CDR1 LNHNV, CDR2 YYDKDF (reference sequence). The CDR3 runs to 13 residues. Trimming removed 0 bases from V and 9 bases from J, with 9 bases in between. The chain's CDR3 is CATSRDLRTEQFF. The CDR3 coding sequence is TGTGCCACCAGCAGAGATCTACGTACTGAGCAGTTCTTC.

This clone has more than one count but fewer than ten. J is TRBJ1-3 and V is TRBV5-1, with D hard to call. Trimming left V 4 bases short and J 0 bases short, with 11 bases between. Germline CDR1 and CDR2: SGHRS and YFSETQ. The CDR3 spans 15 residues. In DNA form, the CDR3 reads TGCGCCAGCAGCACTGGACGGAACTCTGGAAACACCATATATTTT. Translating gives CASSTGRNSGNTIYF.

This chain links TRBV5-6 with TRBJ1-4, with D tentatively TRBD1 (5 bases). CDR1 and CDR2 (germline): SGHDT, YYEEEE. V lost 0 bases and J lost 0, with 12 bases in between. The CDR3 is 17 residues long. CDR3 region: CASSLVQATATNEKLFF. CDR3 bases: TGTGCCAGCAGCTTGGTACAGGCGACTGCAACTAATGAAAAACTGTTTTTT.

The chain is built from TRBV6-4 and TRBJ2-7, with TRBD1 matching over 7 bases. The CDR3 is made up of 17 amino acids. After removal of 5 bases from V and 3 bases from J, the junction contained 16 bases not matched to a gene. Looked up from germline, CDR1 is MRHNA and CDR2 is SNTAGT. The CDR3 loop reads CASSKTGTVGWNYEQYF. The CDR3 region has the DNA TGTGCCAGCAGTAAAACCGGGACAGTCGGTTGGAACTACGAGCAGTACTTC.